This T cell receptor (beta chain) originates from a study of blood T cell repertoires in COVID-19. About the research overall: Sources were T cells, B-cell-depleted T cells, or PBMCs; the material itself was cDNA or gDNA.

J gave up 4 bases and V 3 bases, and 9 bases lay outside the gene matches. The germline V gene has CDR1 SGHRS and CDR2 YFSETQ. The CDR3 has 18 amino acids. TCRdb's table, derived via immunoSEQ multiplex PCR, lists solely in-frame clones and lacks some. The sample carries about 33,000 clones, approximately 91% recorded once. J is TRBJ2-1 and V is TRBV5-1; TRBD2 agrees at 14 bases. The origin of this receptor is a man in his 70s with acute or convalescent COVID-19. The sequenced sample was peripheral blood. The CDR3 spells CASSSGLAGGTSYNEQFF. For the CDR3, the DNA is TGCGCCAGCAGCTCTGGACTAGCGGGAGGTACCTCTTACAATGAGCAGTTCTTC.